This T cell receptor (beta chain) was sequenced during a study of cytomegalovirus exposure and HLA in healthy donors. The table lists this clone with a count of one. Its specificity is not known. Study-level points and caveats: The sole available immune exposure information was CMV serostatus. Cytomegalovirus-associated status was assigned to approximately 160 TCR beta chains.

The CDR3 runs 17 residues. Trimming cost V 1 base and J 4 bases; bases outside gene matches: 12. Germline values: CDR1 SGHTA, CDR2 FQGNSA. Primers: 60 Vbeta forward and 13 Jbeta reverse. The data were produced by immunoSEQ multiplex PCR, yet TCRdb's version contains in-frame clones alone and is incomplete. This table holds about 67,000 clones, around 91% found once. This TCR came from a woman aged 25 to 39 in good health and CMV-seropositive. The V gene is TRBV7-2, the J gene TRBJ2-5, with 7 bases matching TRBD1. Sequences were obtained from PBMCs. As DNA, the CDR3 is TGTGCCAGCAGCTTAGAGGGACAGAACTTGGAACTAGAGACCCAGTACTTC. Translation: CASSLEGQNLELETQYF.